The 29 T cell receptor beta chains below were found in one sample sequenced in a study of breast tumors, draining lymph nodes, adjacent tissues. Breast cancer patients provided tissue from their axillary draining lymph nodes. TCRdb processed the multiplex PCR reads anew with MiXCR; each CDR3 protein has one entry. This sample has 150,000 to 200,000 distinct CDR3 sequences, with approximately 33% found just once. Specimen: axillary lymph node tissue. Source of these receptors: a female donor with breast cancer. Some clones in this sample may be carry-over from other donors' samples.

There are many counts of this clonotype. This sequence joins TRBV27 and TRBJ1-2; no clear D. Germline-derived CDR1 and CDR2 are MNHEY and SMNVEV (reference sequence). V shed 3 bases and J shed 6 bases, with 11 bases lying between them. The CDR3 has 13 amino acids. The CDR3 loop is CASSLVGDHGYTF. The CDR3 coding sequence is TGTGCCAGCAGTTTGGTAGGCGATCATGGCTACACCTTC.

This clonotype occurred many times. The gene calls are TRBV19 and TRBJ2-2, with D perhaps matching TRBD1 (5 bases). V dropped 3 bases and J dropped 5 bases, with 7 bases sitting between them. Germline CDR1 LNHDA, CDR2 SQIVND (reference sequence). CDR3 length equals 13 residues. In nucleotides, the CDR3 is TGTGCCAGTAGTATCAGGGTTACCGGGGAGCTGTTTTTT. Its translation is CASSIRVTGELFF.

This clonotype was seen at least ten times. The V call is TRBV25-1, the J call TRBJ1-5; maybe TRBD1 (5 bases). V was trimmed by 4 bases and J by 5 bases, leaving 9 bases between them. This CDR3 contains 13 residues. Germline V CDR1 and CDR2: MGHDK, SYGVNS. The CDR3 loop is CASSGGDHQPQHF. The CDR3 bases are TGTGCCAGCAGTGGGGGGGATCATCAGCCCCAGCATTTT.

At least ten counts were recorded for this clonotype. The chain combines TRBV30 with TRBJ1-6, with a tentative D call TRBD1 (6 bases). The CDR3 contains 16 residues. Trimming cost V 0 bases and J 7 bases, with 16 bases left between them. From germline, CDR1 is GTSNPN and CDR2 SVGIG (reference sequence). The CDR3 DNA is TGTGCCTGGAGTGTACAGGGAGGCCTCTGGAATTCACCCCTCCACTTT. Protein: CAWSVQGGLWNSPLHF.

This clonotype was detected ten times or more. This chain's CDR3 is CASSQVPGEYEQYF. The CDR3 DNA follows: TGTGCCAGCAGCCAAGTACCGGGTGAGTACGAGCAGTACTTC. This chain uses TRBV3-1 with TRBJ2-7; no clear D. V gave up 1 base and J gave up 4 bases, with 11 bases separating them. Germline V CDR1 and CDR2: LGHDT, YNNKEL (reference sequence). This CDR3 is built from 14 residues.

V and J are TRBV28 and TRBJ2-6; the D is unclear. CDR1 and CDR2 from the germline V gene are MDHEN and SYDVKM. Between the trimmed V and J ends, which lost 5 bases and 4 bases, there was a span of 9 bases. The CDR3 sequence is 14 residues long. This CDR3 reads CASSPTSGANVLTF. The CDR3 DNA reads TGTGCCAGCAGTCCAACCTCCGGGGCCAACGTCCTGACTTTC. Combining the CDR3 with reference TRBV28 and TRBJ2-6 gives the whole variable domain DVKVTQSSRYLVKRTGEKVFLECVQDMDHENMFWYRQDPGLGLRLIYFSYDVKMKEKGDIPEGYSVSREKKERFSLILESASTNQTSMYLCASSPTSGANVLTFGAGSRLTVL.

To note about this clonotype: It may be a read error: a sequence one base away is much more abundant. J is TRBJ2-7 and V is TRBV6-1; perhaps TRBD1 as D (6 bases). This CDR3 is 12 amino acids long. Germline V CDR1 and CDR2: MNHNS, SASEGT. The CDR3 protein is CASLGGPYGQYF. CDR3 sequence (DNA): TGTGCCAGCCTTGGGGGCCCCTACGGGCAGTACTTC.

At least ten counts were recorded for this clonotype. The chain links TRBV4-1 to TRBJ2-3; 7 bases line up with TRBD2. With V trimmed by 4 bases and J by 2 bases, 6 bases remained unmatched. This CDR3 contains 15 residues. Germline assignment: CDR1 MGHRA and CDR2 YSYEKL. CDR3 residues: CASSLEGRDTDTQYF. CDR3 DNA: TGCGCCAGCAGCCTGGAGGGGAGGGACACAGATACGCAGTATTTT.

This clonotype was seen repeatedly, ten times or more. The chain is built from TRBV11-2 and TRBJ2-5; tentative D call: TRBD2 (5 bases). The CDR3 spans 16 residues. Trimming took off 4 bases at V and 5 bases at J, with 20 bases between the two ends. Germline CDR1 reads SGHAT; CDR2 reads FQNNGV. The chain's CDR3 is CASSYGSATGVETQYF. The CDR3 DNA reads as TGTGCCAGCAGCTACGGCTCGGCTACCGGGGTGGAGACCCAGTACTTC.

This clonotype was observed at least ten times. J is TRBJ1-4 and V is TRBV7-9; D not resolved. Trimming stripped 1 base from V and 5 bases from J, with 14 bases between. CDR1 and CDR2 (germline): SEHNR, FQNEAQ (reference sequence). This CDR3 has 16 amino acids. As DNA, the CDR3 is TGTGCCAGCAGCTTAGATGGCAGGACTCGAAATGAAAAACTGTTTTTT. Translated, it gives CASSLDGRTRNEKLFF.

Points on this clonotype: An end of the junction differs from the germline gene, which may be a read error. V usage is TRBV9 and J usage is TRBJ2-5; 9 bases align to TRBD1. This CDR3 contains 14 residues. From germline, CDR1 is SGDLS and CDR2 YYNGEE. CDR3 sequence (DNA): TGCGCCAGCAGTCGGGACAGGGCGGGGGAGACCCAGTACTTC. Its protein is CASSRDRAGETQYF. Full variable domain (missing parts from reference TRBV9 and TRBJ2-5): DSGVTQTPKHLITATGQRVTLRCSPRSGDLSVYWYQQSLDQGLQFLIQYYNGEERAKGNILERFSAQQFPDLHSELNLSSLELGDSALYFCASSRDRAGETQYFGPGTRLLVL.

The sample holds many counts of this clonotype. V usage is TRBV20-1 and J usage is TRBJ2-5; 11 bases line up with TRBD2. Germline V gene sequence: CDR1 DFQATT, CDR2 SNEGSKA (reference sequence). The CDR3 has 15 residues. J lost 0 bases, V lost 5 bases, and 5 bases had no gene match. The CDR3 nucleotides read TGCAGTGCTGGACGGACTAGCGGGTACCAAGAGACCCAGTACTTC. Protein product: CSAGRTSGYQETQYF.

With regard to this clonotype: A much larger clonotype is one base distant, so this may be a read error. This chain links TRBV27 with TRBJ2-1; 9 nucleotides line up with TRBD2. This CDR3 has 16 residues. The junction had 8 bases not matched to a gene; V was cut back by 6 bases and J by 2 bases. Per the germline V gene, CDR1 is MNHEY and CDR2 is SMNVEV (reference sequence). CDR3 nucleotides: TGTGCCAGCAGCCCGACTAGCGGAAGCCCCTACAATGAGCAGTTCTTC. Amino acids: CASSPTSGSPYNEQFF.

The V and J genes are TRBV24-1 and TRBJ2-7; TRBD1 matches at 7 bases. Germline assignment: CDR1 KGHDR and CDR2 SFDVKD. This CDR3 is built from 15 residues. With V trimmed by 5 bases and J by 3 bases, 9 bases remained unmatched. CDR3 region: CATSASQTGNYEQYF. CDR3 DNA sequence: TGTGCCACCAGTGCTAGCCAGACAGGGAACTACGAGCAGTACTTC.

The chain joins TRBV28 to TRBJ1-5; D not resolved. V was shortened by 4 bases and J by 2 bases, with 12 bases between the two germline ends. The length of the CDR3 is 15 residues. Germline values: CDR1 MDHEN, CDR2 SYDVKM. This CDR3 reads CASSSGITGNQPQHF. CDR3 in DNA: TGTGCCAGCAGTTCCGGTATTACGGGCAATCAGCCCCAGCATTTT.

The chain recombines TRBV7-3 with TRBJ2-6, with 10 nucleotides matching TRBD1. This CDR3 contains 14 residues. Germline V gene sequence: CDR1 SGHTA, CDR2 FQGTGA. V was clipped by 5 bases and J by 8 bases; unmatched bases: 3. The DNA for the CDR3 is TGTGCCAGCAGCCCGGACAGGGGGTCCAACGTCCTGACTTTC. It codes for CASSPDRGSNVLTF.

This clonotype showed up many times. This chain links TRBV11-2 with TRBJ2-2; 8 positions agree with TRBD2. This CDR3 is 14 amino acids long. V lost 8 bases to trimming and J lost 4 bases; unmatched junction nucleotides: 6. In germline, CDR1 is SGHAT, CDR2 FQNNGV. The CDR3 is CASAGGFSTGELFF. The CDR3 DNA follows: TGTGCCAGCGCGGGGGGCTTTAGCACCGGGGAGCTGTTTTTT.

The chain combines TRBV19 with TRBJ1-5, with D possibly TRBD1 on 5 matching bases. The CDR3 is 15 residues long. CDR1 is LNHDA and CDR2 is SQIVND in the germline V gene (reference sequence). The CDR3 nucleotides read TGTGCTGGTACAGGTCGCAGGGAAGGAGGACAGCCCCAGCATTTT. Its translation is CAGTGRREGGQPQHF. Full variable domain (rest looked up from reference TRBV19 and TRBJ1-5): DGGITQSPKYLFRKEGQNVTLSCEQNLNHDAMYWYRQDPGQGLRLIYYSQIVNDFQKGDIAEGYSVSREKKESFPLTVTSAQKNPTAFYLCAGTGRREGGQPQHFGDGTRLSIL.

This clonotype has at least ten counts. The chain links TRBV12-3 or TRBV12-4 to TRBJ2-7, with 8 bases identical to TRBD2. The CDR3 has 15 residues. After removal of 0 bases from V and 4 bases from J, the junction contained 5 bases not matched to a gene. CDR3 residues: CASSLASGRLYEQYF. The CDR3 region has the DNA TGTGCCAGCAGTTTAGCAAGCGGGAGATTATACGAGCAGTACTTC.

This sequence joins TRBV18 and TRBJ1-4; 8 bases match TRBD1. The V gene end was trimmed by 6 bases and the J gene end by 3 bases; junction bases not matched to a gene: 15. The CDR3 is made up of 18 amino acids. Germline lookup yields CDR1 KGHSH and CDR2 LQKENI. The CDR3 nucleotides are TGTGCCAGCTCCCACGGGACAGGATTCTTTTCTCCTAATGAAAAACTGTTTTTT. Its translation: CASSHGTGFFSPNEKLFF.

This clonotype was seen at least ten times. The rearrangement links TRBV12-3 or TRBV12-4 to TRBJ1-2; D ambiguous. The V end was cut by 2 bases, the J end by 4 bases, with 5 bases between. The CDR3 totals 12 residues. In DNA, the CDR3 is TGTGCCAGCAGTTTATATGGCTATGGCTACACCTTC. Translation: CASSLYGYGYTF.

This clonotype occurred many times. This chain joins TRBV7-3 and TRBJ2-2; D might be TRBD1 (6 bases). Germline CDR1 is SGHTA and CDR2 is FQGTGA. The CDR3 loop spans 15 amino acids. Trimming removed 6 bases from V and 0 bases from J, with 11 bases in between. CDR3 loop: CASSFDRSNTGELFF. The CDR3 nucleotides read TGTGCCAGCAGTTTCGACAGGTCGAACACCGGGGAGCTGTTTTTT.

This clonotype has a count of ten or more. This chain uses TRBV5-6 with TRBJ2-1; D could derive from TRBD1 or TRBD2 (5 bases each). The CDR3 covers 17 residues. Trimming took 4 bases from V and 0 from J, leaving 17 bases between them. Germline CDR1 is SGHDT and CDR2 is YYEEEE. CDR3 residues: CASSLPGPLRSYNEQFF. In DNA, the CDR3 is TGTGCCAGCAGCCTACCGGGACCCCTGCGCTCCTACAATGAGCAGTTCTTC.

This clonotype was counted ten times or more. The genes are TRBV19 and TRBJ2-3, with TRBD2 matching over 10 bases. Germline trimming cut 6 bases from V and 2 bases from J; bases unmatched to any gene: 8. This CDR3 contains 16 residues. Germline V gene sequence: CDR1 LNHDA, CDR2 SQIVND (reference sequence). The CDR3 DNA follows: TGTGCCAGTAGCCTTCTAGCGGGGGCATACACAGATACGCAGTATTTT. This encodes CASSLLAGAYTDTQYF. Full variable domain (outside the CDR3, taken from reference TRBV19 and TRBJ2-3): DGGITQSPKYLFRKEGQNVTLSCEQNLNHDAMYWYRQDPGQGLRLIYYSQIVNDFQKGDIAEGYSVSREKKESFPLTVTSAQKNPTAFYLCASSLLAGAYTDTQYFGPGTRLTVL.

The chain has TRBV20-1 and TRBJ1-4; D is possibly TRBD1 (6 bases). Per germline, CDR1 DFQATT and CDR2 SNEGSKA (reference sequence). The V and J ends lost 2 bases and 8 bases respectively, with 15 bases between them. This CDR3 region has 14 residues. The CDR3 nucleotides are TGCAGTGCTAGAATTGGAGGGGGTGGCGAAAAACTGTTTTTT. Its translation: CSARIGGGGEKLFF.

This clonotype was observed a few times. A much larger clone lies a single base off, so this may be a read error. The J gene is TRBJ1-2, the V gene TRBV28; a weak D match, TRBD1 (6 bases). CDR3 length: 14 residues. The germline V and J ends were trimmed by 2 bases and 7 bases, with 14 bases remaining between them. CDR1 and CDR2 from the germline V gene are MDHEN and SYDVKM. CDR3 sequence: CASSLGVRGGGYTF. Here the CDR3 DNA reads TGTGCCAGCAGTTTAGGGGTCAGGGGAGGTGGCTACACCTTC.

Worth noting for this clonotype: Germline and junction disagree at one end, which may indicate a read error. V and J are TRBV9 and TRBJ2-7; a weak D match, TRBD2 (5 bases). Germline V gene data show CDR1 as SGDLS and CDR2 as YYNGEE. This CDR3 spans 15 amino acids. The CDR3 region is CASSLVAGAFYEQYF. The CDR3 bases are TGCGCCAGCAGCTTAGTCGCGGGCGCCTTCTACGAGCAGTACTTC.

As to this clonotype: A read error is possible here, since a much larger clone lies one base away. The gene calls are TRBV19 and TRBJ2-2, with TRBD1 as a possible D gene (6 bases). Germline CDR1 is LNHDA and CDR2 is SQIVND (reference sequence). The CDR3 consists of 15 residues. V lost 7 bases and J lost 6, with 18 bases in between. The CDR3 nucleotides read TGTGCCAGTATCCAGGGGCGCGGGTCCGCCGGGGAGCTGTTTTTT. Protein: CASIQGRGSAGELFF.

A note on this clonotype: Because the CDR3's place on the DNA is in doubt, the DNA is left out and the CDR3 is given as listed by TCRdb. The chain couples TRBV25-1 to TRBJ2-7. CDR1 MGHDK and CDR2 SYGVNS come from the germline V gene. The CDR3 adds up to 22 amino acids, both ends counted. The CDR3 sequence: CASSIYLCSVWAGSELSYEQYF.